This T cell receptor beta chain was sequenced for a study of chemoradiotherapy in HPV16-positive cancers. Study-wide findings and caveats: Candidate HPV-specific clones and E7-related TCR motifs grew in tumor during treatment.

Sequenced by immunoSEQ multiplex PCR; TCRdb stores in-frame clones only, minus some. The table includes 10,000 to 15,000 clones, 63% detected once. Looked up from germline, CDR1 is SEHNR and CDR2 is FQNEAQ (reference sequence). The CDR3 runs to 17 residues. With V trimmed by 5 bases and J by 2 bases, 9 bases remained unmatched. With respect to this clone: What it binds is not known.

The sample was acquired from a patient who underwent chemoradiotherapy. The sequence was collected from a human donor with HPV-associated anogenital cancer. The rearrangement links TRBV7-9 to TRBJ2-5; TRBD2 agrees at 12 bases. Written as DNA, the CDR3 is TGTGCCAGCAGCCCAAGGACTAGCGGGGATCCACAAGAGACCCAGTACTTC. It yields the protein CASSPRTSGDPQETQYF.